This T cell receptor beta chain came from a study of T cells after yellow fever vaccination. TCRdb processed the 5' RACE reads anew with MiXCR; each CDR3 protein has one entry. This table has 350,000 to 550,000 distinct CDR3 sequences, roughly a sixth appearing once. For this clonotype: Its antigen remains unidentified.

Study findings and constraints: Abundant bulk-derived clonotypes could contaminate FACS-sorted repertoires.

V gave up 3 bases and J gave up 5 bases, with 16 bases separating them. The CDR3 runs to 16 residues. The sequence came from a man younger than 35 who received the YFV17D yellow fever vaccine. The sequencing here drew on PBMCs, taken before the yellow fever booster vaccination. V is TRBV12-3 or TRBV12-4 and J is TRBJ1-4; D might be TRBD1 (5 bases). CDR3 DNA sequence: TGTGCCAGCAGTTTTGTTGGGGCCGAACCCAATGAAAAACTGTTTTTT. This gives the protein CASSFVGAEPNEKLFF.